What follows are 16 T cell receptor beta chains derived from one specimen sequenced in a study of human T cells and chemical hapten exposure. Via MiXCR, TCRdb re-called the RACE reads, giving one row per CDR3 protein. The sample lists some 400,000 distinct CDR3 sequences; more than 4.5% were seen once. Time point reported: patch test 1, 2 weeks after DPC sensitization. Indicated treatment: therapeutic diphenylcyclopropenone sensitization with weekly scalp DPC. The material was whole blood, obtained in connection with sensitization to the hapten diphenylcyclopropenone (DPC). The receptors shown here come from a woman in her fifties or sixties with alopecia areata. Some clones in this sample may be carry-over from other donors' samples.

Of note for this clonotype: A much larger clone is a single base away; this may be a read error. The J gene is TRBJ1-5, the V gene TRBV3-1; D ambiguous. The germline V gene has CDR1 LGHDT and CDR2 YNNKEL (reference sequence). CDR3 length: 14 amino acids. V lost 5 bases to trimming and J lost 9 bases, with 17 bases between them. CDR3 DNA sequence: TGTGCCAGCAGCACCACCTCTCTGGCTGGGCCCCAGCATTTT. It is translated as CASSTTSLAGPQHF.

This clonotype was seen at least ten times. V is TRBV5-6 and J is TRBJ2-5; TRBD2 might be the D (5 bases). Trimming removed 0 bases at V and 5 bases at J, with 11 bases between. This CDR3 has 14 amino acids. Germline CDR1 reads SGHDT; CDR2 reads YYEEEE. DNA for the CDR3: TGTGCCAGCAGCTTGGTGTCGTCGGGGGAGACCCAGTACTTC. It translates to CASSLVSSGETQYF.

This clonotype was observed many times. The chain carries TRBV7-2 and TRBJ1-2; unclear D gene. V was cut by 1 base and J by 4 bases, with 7 bases left in between. Germline assignment: CDR1 SGHTA and CDR2 FQGNSA. The CDR3 has 13 residues. The chain's CDR3 is CASSLVLIYGYTF. The DNA of the CDR3 is TGTGCCAGCAGCTTAGTCCTAATCTATGGCTACACCTTC. The whole variable domain, remainder taken from reference TRBV7-2 and TRBJ1-2, is GAGVSQSPSNKVTEKGKDVELRCDPISGHTALYWYRQSLGQGLEFLIYFQGNSAPDKSGLPSDRFSAERTGGSVSTLTIQRTQQEDSAVYLCASSLVLIYGYTFGSGTRLTVV.

This chain links TRBV12-3 or TRBV12-4 with TRBJ1-5; possibly TRBD1 for D (5 bases). Trimming removed 5 bases from V and 3 bases from J, with 8 bases in between. The CDR3 is 13 amino acids. Here the CDR3 reads CASSRGYNQPQHF. CDR3 nucleotides: TGTGCCAGCAGTCGGGGGTACAATCAGCCCCAGCATTTT.

This clonotype was counted at least ten times. V is TRBV7-8 and J is TRBJ1-1; 8 bases map to TRBD1. Germline V CDR1 and CDR2: SGHVS, FQNEAQ. V gave up 5 bases and J gave up 8 bases; unmatched junction bases: 4. The CDR3 length is 12 residues. CDR3 DNA: TGTGCCAGCAGCCCAGGACAGGGAGAAGCTTTCTTT. Residues: CASSPGQGEAFF.

The sample holds a few counts of this clonotype. The CDR3 loop reads CASSQDRGGGDTQYF. For the CDR3, the DNA is TGTGCCAGCAGCCAAGATCGGGGTGGGGGAGATACGCAGTATTTT. This chain connects TRBV4-2 to TRBJ2-3, with D tentatively TRBD1 or TRBD2 (5 bases each). Germline CDR1 LGHNA, CDR2 YNFKEQ. The CDR3 spans 15 residues. Trimming cost V 0 bases and J 5 bases, with 12 bases left between them.

The sample holds many counts of this clonotype. The rearrangement uses TRBV20-1 and TRBJ2-7; 7 bases line up with TRBD2. Trimming at V came to 2 bases and at J to 0 bases, leaving 4 bases not matched to a gene. CDR3 length: 14 amino acids. CDR1 is DFQATT, CDR2 SNEGSKA, per germline (reference sequence). The CDR3 region has the DNA TGCAGTGCTAGATGGGGGGGTAGCTCCTACGAGCAGTACTTC. This sequence encodes CSARWGGSSYEQYF.

V is TRBV20-1 and J is TRBJ1-3; tentative D call: TRBD1 (5 bases). Trimming pared 0 bases from V and 3 bases from J, leaving 12 bases between. This CDR3 is 15 amino acids long. Germline CDR1 DFQATT, CDR2 SNEGSKA (reference sequence). DNA of the CDR3: TGCAGTGCTAGAGACGGGACGCAGATTGGAAACACCATATATTTT. Encoded protein: CSARDGTQIGNTIYF.

This clonotype was observed a few times. This chain joins TRBV5-1 and TRBJ2-7; 9 positions match TRBD1. The CDR3 is 15 residues long. Per the germline V gene, CDR1 is SGHRS and CDR2 is YFSETQ. Trimming removed 4 bases from V and 7 bases from J; junction bases left unmatched: 12. As DNA, the CDR3 is TGCGCCAGCAGCCCGGACGGGACAGGGTTTAGGGAGCAGTACTTC. It is translated as CASSPDGTGFREQYF.

CDR3 sequence (DNA): TGTGCCAGCAGTTTATCACTAGGTTCAGATACGCAGTATTTT. It translates to CASSLSLGSDTQYF. The chain joins TRBV12-3 or TRBV12-4 to TRBJ2-3, with D perhaps TRBD2 (5 bases). V was trimmed by 2 bases and J by 4 bases, leaving 10 bases between them. The CDR3 consists of 14 residues.

This clonotype was detected a few times. The CDR3 protein is CASSLGAPRASKNIQYF. The CDR3 DNA reads as TGTGCCAGCAGTTTAGGGGCCCCCCGGGCCTCCAAAAACATTCAGTACTTC. The rearrangement uses TRBV12-3 or TRBV12-4 and TRBJ2-4; D not certain. The CDR3 totals 17 residues. V lost 1 base and J lost 2, with 15 bases in between.

This clonotype was seen at least ten times. The chain couples TRBV11-2 to TRBJ2-5, with a possible D match to TRBD2 (5 bases). Germline V gives CDR1 SGHAT, CDR2 FQNNGV. The V end was cut by 4 bases, the J end by 5 bases, with 14 bases between. The CDR3 sequence is 14 residues long. CDR3 residues: CASSSPGSKETQYF. The CDR3 DNA follows: TGTGCCAGCAGCTCCCCGGGGTCCAAGGAGACCCAGTACTTC.

This clonotype was detected ten times or more. The chain carries TRBV19 and TRBJ1-5, with 8 bases matching TRBD1. CDR3 size: 16 residues. Looked up from germline, CDR1 is LNHDA and CDR2 is SQIVND (reference sequence). J lost 7 bases, V lost 6 bases, and 14 bases had no gene match. The CDR3, as DNA: TGTGCCAGTAGCCGTTGGACAGGGCCCGTCCCCCAGCCCCAGCATTTT. It translates to CASSRWTGPVPQPQHF.

This clonotype was seen a few times. The rearrangement joins TRBV6-6 to TRBJ2-7; tentative D call: TRBD1 (5 bases). There are 12 residues in the CDR3. Trimming cost V 2 bases and J 7 bases, with 9 bases left between them. Germline loops: CDR1 MNHNY, CDR2 SVGAGI (reference sequence). This chain's CDR3 is CASSYTRQEQYF. The CDR3 nucleotides read TGTGCCAGCAGTTACACGCGACAGGAGCAGTACTTC.

This clonotype was counted many times. The chain links TRBV6-6 to TRBJ1-1; D ambiguous. The CDR3 runs to 15 residues. V shed 7 bases and J shed 3 bases, with 18 bases lying between them. From germline, CDR1 is MNHNY and CDR2 SVGAGI (reference sequence). The CDR3 nucleotides are TGTGCCAGCACCCCGGGAGGCCCGAGAGACACTGAAGCTTTCTTT. It yields the protein CASTPGGPRDTEAFF.

This clonotype has at least ten counts. The J gene is TRBJ2-7, the V gene TRBV20-1; 10 bases align to TRBD2. The junction had 1 base not matched to a gene; V was cut back by 0 bases and J by 5 bases. This CDR3 has 13 amino acids. CDR1 DFQATT and CDR2 SNEGSKA come from the germline V gene (reference sequence). The CDR3 protein is CSARDLAGDEQYF. CDR3 nucleotide sequence: TGCAGTGCTAGAGACCTAGCGGGAGACGAGCAGTACTTC.